This T cell receptor beta chain appears in the sequencing data of a study of blood T cell repertoires in COVID-19. Clones were sequenced by immunoSEQ multiplex PCR, and TCRdb holds only the in-frame ones, with some missing. Found here are roughly 140,000 clones, approximately 86% of them singletons; the top ten hold around 5.4%. Trimming cost V 4 bases and J 3 bases, with 11 bases left between them. The CDR3 extends over 13 amino acids. CDR1 and CDR2 (germline): SGHRS, YFSETQ. This clone is a singleton in its sample. V and J are TRBV5-1 and TRBJ2-7, with D possibly being TRBD1 (5 bases). Sequenced material: peripheral blood. This sequence was found in a human donor in a cohort sampled during active COVID-19. This chain's CDR3 is CASSLGQNYEQYF. DNA for the CDR3: TGCGCCAGCAGCCTCGGACAAAACTACGAGCAGTACTTC. The full variable domain, with the rest looked up from reference TRBV5-1 and TRBJ2-7, is KAGVTQTPRYLIKTRGQQVTLSCSPISGHRSVSWYQQTPGQGLQFLFEYFSETQRNKGNFPGRFSGRQFSNSRSEMNVSTLELGDSALYLCASSLGQNYEQYFGPGTRLTVT.